This T cell receptor beta chain was identified in a study of blood T cell repertoires in COVID-19. In the original processing: Estimates of nucleated cell counts were drawn from the amplification of reference gene primers. The data were produced by immunoSEQ multiplex PCR, yet TCRdb's version contains in-frame clones alone and is incomplete. The V and J calls and clone size come from that table; D and trimming were worked out from the DNA. Of 130,000 or so clones detected, roughly 91% appear once; the ten largest clones hold 1.5% to 1.7%. V was clipped by 1 base and J by 9 bases; unmatched bases: 13. This CDR3 is 18 amino acids long. Germline CDR1 LGHDT, CDR2 YNNKEL (reference sequence).

The chain recombines TRBV3-1 (or the pseudogene TRBV3-2) with TRBJ2-1, with TRBD2 matching 12 bases. The sample comprised peripheral blood. This TCR came from a human donor in a cohort sampled during active COVID-19. The CDR3 loop is CASSQAGGTSGPLGEQFF. DNA for the CDR3: TGTGCCAGCAGCCAAGCGGGGGGGACTAGCGGGCCCCTGGGTGAGCAGTTCTTC.